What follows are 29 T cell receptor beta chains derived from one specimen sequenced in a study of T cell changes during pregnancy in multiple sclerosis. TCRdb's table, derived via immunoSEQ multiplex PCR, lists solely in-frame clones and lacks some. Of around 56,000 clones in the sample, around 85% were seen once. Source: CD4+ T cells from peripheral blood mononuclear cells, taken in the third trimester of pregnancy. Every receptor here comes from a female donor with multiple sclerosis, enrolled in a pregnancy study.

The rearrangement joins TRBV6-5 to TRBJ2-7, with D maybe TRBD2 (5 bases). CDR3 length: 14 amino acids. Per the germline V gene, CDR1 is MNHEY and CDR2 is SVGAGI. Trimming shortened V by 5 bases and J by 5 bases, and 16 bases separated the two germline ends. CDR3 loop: CASSRERELHEQYF. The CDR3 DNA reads TGTGCCAGCAGTAGAGAGAGGGAACTCCACGAGCAGTACTTC.

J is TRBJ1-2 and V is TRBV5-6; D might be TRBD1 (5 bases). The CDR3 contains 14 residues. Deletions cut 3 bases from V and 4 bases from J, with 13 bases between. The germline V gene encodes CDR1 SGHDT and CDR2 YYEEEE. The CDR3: CASSSLGAVYGYTF. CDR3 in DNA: TGTGCCAGCAGCTCCCTAGGGGCCGTCTATGGCTACACCTTC.

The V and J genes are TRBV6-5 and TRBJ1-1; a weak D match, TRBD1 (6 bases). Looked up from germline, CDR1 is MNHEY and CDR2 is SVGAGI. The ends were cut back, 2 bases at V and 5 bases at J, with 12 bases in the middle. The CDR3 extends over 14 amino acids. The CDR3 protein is CASSYQLTGTEAFF. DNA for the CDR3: TGTGCCAGCAGTTACCAACTCACAGGGACTGAAGCTTTCTTT.

This CDR3 reads CASSSPGGNTIYF. CDR3 nucleotides: TGTGCCAGCAGCTCCCCCGGTGGAAACACCATATATTTT. The J gene is TRBJ1-3, the V gene TRBV13; no definite D call. The V end was cut by 4 bases, the J end by 3 bases, with 7 bases between. The CDR3 totals 13 residues. Germline V gives CDR1 PRHDT, CDR2 FYEKMQ (reference sequence).

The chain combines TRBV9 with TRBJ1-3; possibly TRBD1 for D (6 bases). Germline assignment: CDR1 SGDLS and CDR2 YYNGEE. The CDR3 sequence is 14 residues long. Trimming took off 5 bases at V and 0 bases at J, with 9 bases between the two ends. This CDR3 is CASSHRDSGNTIYF. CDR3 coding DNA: TGTGCCAGCAGTCACAGGGACTCTGGAAACACCATATATTTT.

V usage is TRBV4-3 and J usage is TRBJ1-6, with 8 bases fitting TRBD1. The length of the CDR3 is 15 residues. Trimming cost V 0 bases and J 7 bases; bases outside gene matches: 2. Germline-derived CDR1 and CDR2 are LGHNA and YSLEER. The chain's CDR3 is CASSQDWTGNSPLHF. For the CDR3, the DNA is TGCGCCAGCAGCCAAGATTGGACAGGGAATTCACCCCTCCACTTT.

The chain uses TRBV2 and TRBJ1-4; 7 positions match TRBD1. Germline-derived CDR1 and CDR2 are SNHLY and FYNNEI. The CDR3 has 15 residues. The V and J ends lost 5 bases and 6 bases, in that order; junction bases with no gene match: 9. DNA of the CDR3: TGTGCCAGCAGTAGCGAACAGGGGATCTATGAAAAACTGTTTTTT. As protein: CASSSEQGIYEKLFF.

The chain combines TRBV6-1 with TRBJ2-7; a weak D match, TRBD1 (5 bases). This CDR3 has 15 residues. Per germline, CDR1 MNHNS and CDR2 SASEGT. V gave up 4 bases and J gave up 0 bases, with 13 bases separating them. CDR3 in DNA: TGTGCCAGCAGTGGGACGCCGACAGCCTCCTACGAGCAGTACTTC. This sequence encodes CASSGTPTASYEQYF.

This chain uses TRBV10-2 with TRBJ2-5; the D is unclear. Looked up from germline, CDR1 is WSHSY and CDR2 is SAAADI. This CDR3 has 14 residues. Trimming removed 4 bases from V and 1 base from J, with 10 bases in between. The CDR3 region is CASSGENVQETQYF. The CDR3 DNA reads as TGCGCCAGCAGTGGCGAGAACGTCCAAGAGACCCAGTACTTC.

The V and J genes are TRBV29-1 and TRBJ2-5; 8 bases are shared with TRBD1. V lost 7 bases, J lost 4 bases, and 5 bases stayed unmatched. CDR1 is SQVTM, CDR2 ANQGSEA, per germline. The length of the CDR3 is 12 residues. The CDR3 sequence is CSAGQGGETQYF. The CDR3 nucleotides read TGCAGCGCTGGACAGGGTGGAGAGACCCAGTACTTC.

CDR3 bases: TGTGCCAGCAGGAGGGACTCTCTCTATGGCTACACCTTC. Amino acid sequence: CASRRDSLYGYTF. The chain has TRBV5-6 and TRBJ1-2; D may be TRBD1 (5 bases). The CDR3 has 13 amino acids. Per the germline V gene, CDR1 is SGHDT and CDR2 is YYEEEE. Trimming left V 5 bases short and J 4 bases short, with 12 bases between. The whole variable domain, filled in from reference TRBV5-6 and TRBJ1-2, reads DAGVTQSPTHLIKTRGQQVTLRCSPKSGHDTVSWYQQALGQGPQFIFQYYEEEERQRGNFPDRFSGHQFPNYSSELNVNALLLGDSALYLCASRRDSLYGYTFGSGTRLTVV.

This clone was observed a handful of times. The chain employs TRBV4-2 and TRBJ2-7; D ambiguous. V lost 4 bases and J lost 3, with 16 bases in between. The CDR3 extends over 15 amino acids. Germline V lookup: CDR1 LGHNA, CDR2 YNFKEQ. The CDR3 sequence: CASSPQAESIYEQYF. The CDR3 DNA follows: TGTGCCAGCAGCCCCCAGGCAGAGAGTATCTACGAGCAGTACTTC.

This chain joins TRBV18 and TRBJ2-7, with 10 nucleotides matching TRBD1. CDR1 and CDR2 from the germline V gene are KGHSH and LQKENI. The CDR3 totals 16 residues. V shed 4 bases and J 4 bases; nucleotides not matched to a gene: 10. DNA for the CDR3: TGTGCCAGCTCACGATTATACAGGGACAGGGGTTACGAGCAGTACTTC. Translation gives CASSRLYRDRGYEQYF.

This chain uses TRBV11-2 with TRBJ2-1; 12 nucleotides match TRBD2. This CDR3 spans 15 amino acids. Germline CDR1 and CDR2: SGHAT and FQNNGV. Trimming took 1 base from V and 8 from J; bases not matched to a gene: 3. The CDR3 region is CASSLGLAGVDEQFF. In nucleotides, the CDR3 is TGTGCCAGCAGCTTAGGACTAGCGGGAGTGGATGAGCAGTTCTTC.

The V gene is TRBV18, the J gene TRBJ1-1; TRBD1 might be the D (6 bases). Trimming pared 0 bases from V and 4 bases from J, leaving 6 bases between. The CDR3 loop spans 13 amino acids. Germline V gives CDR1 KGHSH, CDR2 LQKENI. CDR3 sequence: CASSPPGATEAFF. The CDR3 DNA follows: TGTGCCAGCTCACCACCGGGGGCCACTGAAGCTTTCTTT. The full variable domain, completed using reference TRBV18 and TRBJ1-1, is NAGVMQNPRHLVRRRGQEARLRCSPMKGHSHVYWYRQLPEEGLKFMVYLQKENIIDESGMPKERFSAEFPKEGPSILRIQQVVRGDSAAYFCASSPPGATEAFFGQGTRLTVV.

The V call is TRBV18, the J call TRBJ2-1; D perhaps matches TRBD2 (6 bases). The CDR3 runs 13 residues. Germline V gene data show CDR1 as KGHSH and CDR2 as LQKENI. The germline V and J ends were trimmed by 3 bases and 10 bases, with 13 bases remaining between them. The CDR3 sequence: CASSPGLEIEQFF. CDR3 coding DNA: TGTGCCAGCTCACCGGGACTGGAAATCGAGCAGTTCTTC.

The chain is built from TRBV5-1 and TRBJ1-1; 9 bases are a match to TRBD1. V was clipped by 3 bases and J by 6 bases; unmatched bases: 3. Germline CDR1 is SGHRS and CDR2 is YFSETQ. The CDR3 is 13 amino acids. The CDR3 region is CASSWTGESEAFF. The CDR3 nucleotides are TGCGCCAGCAGCTGGACAGGGGAATCTGAAGCTTTCTTT.

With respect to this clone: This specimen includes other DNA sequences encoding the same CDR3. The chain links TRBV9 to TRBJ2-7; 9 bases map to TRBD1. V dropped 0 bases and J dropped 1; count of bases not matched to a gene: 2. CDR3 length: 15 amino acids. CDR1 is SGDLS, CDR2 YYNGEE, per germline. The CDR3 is CASSVEQGASYEQYF. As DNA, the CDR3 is TGTGCCAGCAGCGTAGAACAGGGGGCTTCCTACGAGCAGTACTTC.

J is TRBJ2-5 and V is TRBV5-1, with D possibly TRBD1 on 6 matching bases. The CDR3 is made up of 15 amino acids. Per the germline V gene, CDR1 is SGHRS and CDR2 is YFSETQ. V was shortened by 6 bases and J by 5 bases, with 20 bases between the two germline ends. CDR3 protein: CASISGVMDRETQYF. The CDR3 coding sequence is TGCGCCAGCATCTCAGGGGTAATGGACCGGGAGACCCAGTACTTC.

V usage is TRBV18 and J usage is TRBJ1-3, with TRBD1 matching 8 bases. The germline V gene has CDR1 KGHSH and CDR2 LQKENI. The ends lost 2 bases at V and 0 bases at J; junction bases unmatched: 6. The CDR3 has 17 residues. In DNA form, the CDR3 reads TGTGCCAGCTCACCAAGGCAACAGGGGGTCTCTGGAAACACCATATATTTT. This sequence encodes CASSPRQQGVSGNTIYF.

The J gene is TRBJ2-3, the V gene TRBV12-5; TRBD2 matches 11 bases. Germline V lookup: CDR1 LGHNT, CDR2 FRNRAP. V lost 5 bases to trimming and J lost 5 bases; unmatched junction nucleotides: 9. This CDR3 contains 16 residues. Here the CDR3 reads CASGPGLAGLIDTQYF. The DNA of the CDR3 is TGTGCTAGTGGTCCCGGACTAGCGGGCCTTATAGATACGCAGTATTTT. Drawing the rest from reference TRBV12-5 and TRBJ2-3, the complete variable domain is DARVTQTPRHKVTEMGQEVTMRCQPILGHNTVFWYRQTMMQGLELLAYFRNRAPLDDSGMPKDRFSAEMPDATLATLKIQPSEPRDSAVYFCASGPGLAGLIDTQYFGPGTRLTVL.

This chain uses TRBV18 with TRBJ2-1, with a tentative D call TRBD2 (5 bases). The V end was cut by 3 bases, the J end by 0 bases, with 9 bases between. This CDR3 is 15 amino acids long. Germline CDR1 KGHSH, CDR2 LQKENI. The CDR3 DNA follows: TGTGCCAGCTCACCTCTGGGGAGCTCCTACAATGAGCAGTTCTTC. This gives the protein CASSPLGSSYNEQFF.

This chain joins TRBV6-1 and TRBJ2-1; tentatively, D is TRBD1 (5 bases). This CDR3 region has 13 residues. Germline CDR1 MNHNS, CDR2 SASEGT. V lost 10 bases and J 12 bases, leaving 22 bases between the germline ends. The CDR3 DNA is TGTGCCATCTCTACTTGGGGCGATGCTTCGCAGTTCTTC. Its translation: CAISTWGDASQFF.

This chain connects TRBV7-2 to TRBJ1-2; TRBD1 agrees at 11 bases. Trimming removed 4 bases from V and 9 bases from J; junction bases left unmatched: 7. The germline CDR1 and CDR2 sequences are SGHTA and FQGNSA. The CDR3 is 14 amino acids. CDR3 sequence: CASSSRDRGERYTF. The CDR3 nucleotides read TGTGCCAGCAGCTCTAGGGACAGGGGGGAGCGCTACACCTTC.

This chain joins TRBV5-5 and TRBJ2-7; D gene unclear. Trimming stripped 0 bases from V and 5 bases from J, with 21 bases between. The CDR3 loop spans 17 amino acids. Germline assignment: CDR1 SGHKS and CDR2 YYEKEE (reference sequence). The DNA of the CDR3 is TGTGCCAGCAGCTTGGGCCCTGGATACGAGGCTATAGACGAGCAGTACTTC. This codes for CASSLGPGYEAIDEQYF.

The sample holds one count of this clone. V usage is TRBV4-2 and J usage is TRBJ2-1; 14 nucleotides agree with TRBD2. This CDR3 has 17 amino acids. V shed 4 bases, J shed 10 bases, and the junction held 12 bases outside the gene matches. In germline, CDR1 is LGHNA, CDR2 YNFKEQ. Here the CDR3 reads CASSPWGLAGDVGEQFF. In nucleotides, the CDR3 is TGTGCCAGCAGCCCCTGGGGACTAGCGGGAGATGTCGGCGAGCAGTTCTTC.

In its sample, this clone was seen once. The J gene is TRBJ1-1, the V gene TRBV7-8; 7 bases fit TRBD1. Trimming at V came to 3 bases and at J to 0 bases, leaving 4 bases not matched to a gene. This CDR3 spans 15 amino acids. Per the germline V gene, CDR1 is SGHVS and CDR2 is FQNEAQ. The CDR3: CASSFTQGVNTEAFF. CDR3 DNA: TGTGCCAGCAGCTTTACTCAGGGGGTGAACACTGAAGCTTTCTTT.

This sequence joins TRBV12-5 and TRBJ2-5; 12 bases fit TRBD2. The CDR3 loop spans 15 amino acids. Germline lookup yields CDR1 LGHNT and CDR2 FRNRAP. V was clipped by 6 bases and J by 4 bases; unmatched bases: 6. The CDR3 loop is CASGPGLAGRETQYF. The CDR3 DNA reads TGTGCTAGTGGACCCGGACTAGCGGGAAGAGAGACCCAGTACTTC. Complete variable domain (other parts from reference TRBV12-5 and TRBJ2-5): DARVTQTPRHKVTEMGQEVTMRCQPILGHNTVFWYRQTMMQGLELLAYFRNRAPLDDSGMPKDRFSAEMPDATLATLKIQPSEPRDSAVYFCASGPGLAGRETQYFGPGTRLLVL.

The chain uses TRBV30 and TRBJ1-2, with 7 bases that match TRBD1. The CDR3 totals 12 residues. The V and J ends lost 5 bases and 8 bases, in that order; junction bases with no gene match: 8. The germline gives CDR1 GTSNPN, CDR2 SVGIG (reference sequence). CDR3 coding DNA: TGTGCCTGGGCTACAGGGGCGGGCGGCTACACCTTC. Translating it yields CAWATGAGGYTF.